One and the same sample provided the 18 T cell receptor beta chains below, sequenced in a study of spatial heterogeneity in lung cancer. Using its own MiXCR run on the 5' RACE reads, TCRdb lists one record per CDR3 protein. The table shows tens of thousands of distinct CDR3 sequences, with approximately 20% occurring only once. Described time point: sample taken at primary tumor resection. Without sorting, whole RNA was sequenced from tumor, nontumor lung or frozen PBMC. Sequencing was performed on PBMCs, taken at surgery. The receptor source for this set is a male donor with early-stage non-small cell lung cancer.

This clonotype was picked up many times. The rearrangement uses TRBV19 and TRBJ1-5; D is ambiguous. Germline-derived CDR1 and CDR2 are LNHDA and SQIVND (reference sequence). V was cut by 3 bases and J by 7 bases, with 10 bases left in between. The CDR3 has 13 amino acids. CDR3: CASSMGMGQPQHF. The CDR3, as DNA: TGTGCCAGTAGTATGGGGATGGGACAGCCCCAGCATTTT.

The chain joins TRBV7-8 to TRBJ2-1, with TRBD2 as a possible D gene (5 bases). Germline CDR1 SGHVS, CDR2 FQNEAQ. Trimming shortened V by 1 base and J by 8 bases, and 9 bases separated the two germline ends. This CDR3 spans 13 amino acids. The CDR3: CASSLGPEDEQFF. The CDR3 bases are TGTGCCAGCAGCTTAGGGCCGGAGGATGAGCAGTTCTTC.

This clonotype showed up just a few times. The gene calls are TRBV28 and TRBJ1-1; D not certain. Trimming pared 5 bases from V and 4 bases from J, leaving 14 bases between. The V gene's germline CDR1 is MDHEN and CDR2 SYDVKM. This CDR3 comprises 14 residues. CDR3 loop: CASSTTQVVTEAFF. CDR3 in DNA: TGTGCCAGCAGTACCACCCAGGTAGTCACTGAAGCTTTCTTT.

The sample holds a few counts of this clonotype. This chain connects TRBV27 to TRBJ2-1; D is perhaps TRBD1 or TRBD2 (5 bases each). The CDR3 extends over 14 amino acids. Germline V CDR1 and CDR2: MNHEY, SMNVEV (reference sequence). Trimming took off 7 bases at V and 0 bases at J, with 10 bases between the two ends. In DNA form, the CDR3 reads TGTGCCAGCAAGGTGGGGGACTCCTACAATGAGCAGTTCTTC. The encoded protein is CASKVGDSYNEQFF.

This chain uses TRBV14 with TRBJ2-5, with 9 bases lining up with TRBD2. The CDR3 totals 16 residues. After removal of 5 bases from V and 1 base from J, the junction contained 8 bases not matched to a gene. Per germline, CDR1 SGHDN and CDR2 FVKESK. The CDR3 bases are TGTGCCAGCAGCTCACTTAGCGGGAGAGTCCAAGAGACCCAGTACTTC. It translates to CASSSLSGRVQETQYF.

DNA for the CDR3: TGTGCCAGCAGCCAAGGGGCTAGCGGGAGCCCAGATACGCAGTATTTT. Translated: CASSQGASGSPDTQYF. This chain joins TRBV3-1 and TRBJ2-3, with 10 nucleotides matching TRBD2. The length of the CDR3 is 16 residues. V shed 1 base and J 4 bases; nucleotides not matched to a gene: 5. CDR1 is LGHDT and CDR2 is YNNKEL in the germline V gene (reference sequence).

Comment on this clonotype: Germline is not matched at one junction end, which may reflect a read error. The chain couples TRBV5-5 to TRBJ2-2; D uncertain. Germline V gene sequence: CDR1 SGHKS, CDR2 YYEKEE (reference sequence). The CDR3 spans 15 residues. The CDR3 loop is CVSSLRLQNTGELFF. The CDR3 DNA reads TGTGTCAGCAGCTTGAGGCTTCAGAACACCGGGGAGCTGTTTTTT.

The CDR3 DNA reads as TGTGCCAGCAGAAGTACGGGGCTAGCGGGACCAGATACGCAGTATTTT. Its protein is CASRSTGLAGPDTQYF. This sequence joins TRBV12-3 or TRBV12-4 and TRBJ2-3; TRBD2 aligns across 9 bases. With 6 bases clipped from V and 4 bases from J, the junction kept 11 bases outside the gene matches. The CDR3 totals 16 residues.

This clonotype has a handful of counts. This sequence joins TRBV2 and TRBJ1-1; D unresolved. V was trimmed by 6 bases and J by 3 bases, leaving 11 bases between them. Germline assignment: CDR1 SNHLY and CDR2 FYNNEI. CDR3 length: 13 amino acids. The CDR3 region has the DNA TGTGCCAGCAGATCCGACCAGGACACTGAAGCTTTCTTT. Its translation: CASRSDQDTEAFF.

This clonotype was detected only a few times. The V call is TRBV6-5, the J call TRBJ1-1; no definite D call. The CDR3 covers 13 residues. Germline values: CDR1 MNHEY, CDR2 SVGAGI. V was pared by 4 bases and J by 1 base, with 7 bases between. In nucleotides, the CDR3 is TGTGCCAGCAGTTCCCGACAGAACACTGAAGCTTTCTTT. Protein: CASSSRQNTEAFF.

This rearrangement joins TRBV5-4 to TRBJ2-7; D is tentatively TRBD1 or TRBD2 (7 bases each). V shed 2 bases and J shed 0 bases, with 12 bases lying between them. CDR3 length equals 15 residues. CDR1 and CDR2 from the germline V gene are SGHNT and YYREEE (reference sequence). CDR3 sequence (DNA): TGTGCCAGCAGCTTAGCGGGGACAGCCTCCTACGAGCAGTACTTC. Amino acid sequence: CASSLAGTASYEQYF.

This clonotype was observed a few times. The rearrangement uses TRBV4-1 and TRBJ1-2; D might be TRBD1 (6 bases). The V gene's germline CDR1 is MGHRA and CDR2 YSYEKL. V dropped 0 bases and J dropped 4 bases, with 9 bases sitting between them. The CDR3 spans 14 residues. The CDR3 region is CASSQEGRGYGYTF. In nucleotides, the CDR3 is TGCGCCAGCAGCCAAGAGGGCAGGGGCTATGGCTACACCTTC.

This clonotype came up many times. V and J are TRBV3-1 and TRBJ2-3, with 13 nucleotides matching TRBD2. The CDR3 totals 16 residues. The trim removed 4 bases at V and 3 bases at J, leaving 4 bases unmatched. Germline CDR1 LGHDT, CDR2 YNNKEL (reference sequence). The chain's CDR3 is CASSLTSGGATDTQYF. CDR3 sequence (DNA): TGTGCCAGCAGCCTCACTAGCGGGGGGGCTACAGATACGCAGTATTTT.

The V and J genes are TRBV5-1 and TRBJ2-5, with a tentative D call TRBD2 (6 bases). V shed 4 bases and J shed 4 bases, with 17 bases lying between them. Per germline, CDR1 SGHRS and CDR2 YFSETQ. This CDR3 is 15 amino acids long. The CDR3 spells CASSRGSSGRETQYF. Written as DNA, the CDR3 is TGCGCCAGCAGCCGGGGGAGTTCGGGGCGAGAGACCCAGTACTTC.

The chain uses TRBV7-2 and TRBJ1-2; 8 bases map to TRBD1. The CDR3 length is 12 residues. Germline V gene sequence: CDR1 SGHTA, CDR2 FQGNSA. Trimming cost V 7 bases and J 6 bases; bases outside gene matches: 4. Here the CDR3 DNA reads TGTGCCAGCAACCAGGACAGGGATGGCTACACCTTC. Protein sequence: CASNQDRDGYTF.

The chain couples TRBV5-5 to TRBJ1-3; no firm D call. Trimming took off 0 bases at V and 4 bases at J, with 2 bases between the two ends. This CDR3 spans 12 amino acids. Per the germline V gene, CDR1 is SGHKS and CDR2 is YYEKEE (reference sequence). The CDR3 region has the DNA TGTGCCAGCAGCTTGGAGGGAAACACCATATATTTT. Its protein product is CASSLEGNTIYF.

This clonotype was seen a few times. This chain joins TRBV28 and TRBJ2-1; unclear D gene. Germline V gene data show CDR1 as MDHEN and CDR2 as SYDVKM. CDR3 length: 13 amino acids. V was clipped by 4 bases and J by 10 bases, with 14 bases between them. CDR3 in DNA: TGTGCCAGCAGTTCCCGGGCCTCGGCGGAGCAGTTCTTC. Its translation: CASSSRASAEQFF.

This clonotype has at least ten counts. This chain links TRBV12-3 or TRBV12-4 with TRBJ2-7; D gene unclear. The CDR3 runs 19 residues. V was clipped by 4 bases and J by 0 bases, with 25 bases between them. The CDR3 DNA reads TGTGCCAGCAGTTCCTCGTTCGCATCGACCGAAACATACTCCTACGAGCAGTACTTC. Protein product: CASSSSFASTETYSYEQYF.